This passage covers 21 T cell receptor beta chains from one sample sequenced in a study of Ad26.COV2.S vaccination and SARS-CoV-2 variants. Sequenced by immunoSEQ multiplex PCR; TCRdb stores in-frame clones only, minus some. The sample has about 680,000 clones, around 89% seen once. Treatment here: roughly 19 received Ad26.COV2.S at low or high dose, single or two shots; about five received placebo; per-sample allocation not given. The study sampled participants on day 63 after the first vaccine or placebo injection. The material sequenced was peripheral blood, taken in a trial of Ad26.COV2.S vaccine versus placebo. The source is a person between 18 and 59 years old who received the Ad26.COV2.S COVID-19 vaccine or a placebo.

This chain connects TRBV20-1 to TRBJ1-2; D is undetermined. V was pared by 6 bases and J by 5 bases, with 10 bases between. Germline loops: CDR1 DFQATT, CDR2 SNEGSKA (reference sequence). CDR3 size: 11 residues. Here the CDR3 reads CSAPGIYGYTF. As DNA, the CDR3 is TGCAGTGCCCCGGGGATTTATGGCTACACCTTC.

The chain uses TRBV11-3 and TRBJ2-7; D is tentatively TRBD1 or TRBD2 (5 bases each). V lost 6 bases to trimming and J lost 7 bases, with 16 bases between them. The CDR3 extends over 13 amino acids. Germline V gives CDR1 SGHNT, CDR2 YENEEA. The CDR3 here is CASSSSRDPEQYF. The DNA of the CDR3 is TGTGCCAGCAGTTCTTCCCGGGACCCAGAGCAGTACTTC.

This clone has a handful of counts. This sequence joins TRBV5-1 and TRBJ2-7; 10 bases fit TRBD2. Trimming at V came to 3 bases and at J to 0 bases, leaving 3 bases not matched to a gene. Germline CDR1 reads SGHRS; CDR2 reads YFSETQ. This CDR3 has 15 residues. CDR3 nucleotides: TGCGCCAGCAGCTATAGCGGGGGGAGCTCCTACGAGCAGTACTTC. Translation: CASSYSGGSSYEQYF.

The chain uses TRBV29-1 and TRBJ2-7, with 10 bases aligning to TRBD2. The V segment lost 5 bases and the J segment 3 bases; nucleotides outside the gene matches: 4. Germline assignment: CDR1 SQVTM and CDR2 ANQGSEA. CDR3 length: 13 residues. This CDR3 reads CSVLAGGDYEQYF. The CDR3 DNA reads as TGCAGCGTTTTAGCGGGAGGCGACTACGAGCAGTACTTC.

This rearrangement joins TRBV3-1 (or the pseudogene TRBV3-2) to TRBJ2-3, with D uncertain. Trimming took off 4 bases at V and 7 bases at J, with 12 bases between the two ends. The V gene's germline CDR1 is LGHDT and CDR2 YNNKEL (reference sequence). The length of the CDR3 is 13 residues. In DNA form, the CDR3 reads TGTGCCAGCAGCCTAAATGACTTAAATACGCAGTATTTT. This translates into CASSLNDLNTQYF.

The chain carries TRBV19 and TRBJ1-6; D not certain. Trimming took 3 bases from V and 8 from J, leaving 11 bases between them. This CDR3 comprises 14 residues. Germline V gives CDR1 LNHDA, CDR2 SQIVND (reference sequence). The CDR3 nucleotides read TGTGCCAGTAGTATCGTATTTGCCGATTCACCCCTCCACTTT. It specifies CASSIVFADSPLHF.

V usage is TRBV14 and J usage is TRBJ1-6; D uncertain. Germline V gene data show CDR1 as SGHDN and CDR2 as FVKESK. The CDR3 length is 13 residues. Trimming stripped 3 bases from V and 8 bases from J, with 8 bases between. The CDR3 DNA reads TGTGCCAGCAGCCAGGCTTGGGATTCACCCCTCCACTTT. This gives the protein CASSQAWDSPLHF.

This clone was seen just once. The chain joins TRBV7-2 to TRBJ2-3; 7 bases match TRBD2. The germline CDR1 and CDR2 sequences are SGHTA and FQGNSA. The J segment lost 2 bases and the V segment lost 4 bases, leaving 9 bases of the junction unmatched. This CDR3 has 16 residues. Here the CDR3 DNA reads TGTGCCAGCAGCTCCACTAGCGTCGGGCACACAGATACGCAGTATTTT. This encodes CASSSTSVGHTDTQYF.

CDR3 residues: CASSKGLTEETQYF. The CDR3 nucleotides are TGTGCCAGCAGCAAAGGATTGACGGAAGAGACCCAGTACTTC. The rearrangement links TRBV21-1 to TRBJ2-5. TRBV21-1 is labeled a pseudogene. The CDR3 sequence is 14 residues long.

The rearrangement links TRBV2 to TRBJ1-2, with 7 positions matching TRBD1. The CDR3 spans 14 residues. Germline assignment: CDR1 SNHLY and CDR2 FYNNEI. The ends lost 6 bases at V and 0 bases at J; junction bases unmatched: 4. CDR3 region: CASRDRPSNYGYTF. The DNA of the CDR3 is TGTGCCAGCAGGGACAGGCCTTCTAACTATGGCTACACCTTC.

The genes are TRBV6-5 and TRBJ2-7; a weak D match, TRBD1 (6 bases). Trimming pared 6 bases from V and 4 bases from J, leaving 19 bases between. The CDR3 is 15 residues long. In germline, CDR1 is MNHEY, CDR2 SVGAGI. In DNA form, the CDR3 reads TGTGCCAGCAGAACCCTACCGGACAGTCTATACGAGCAGTACTTC. It specifies CASRTLPDSLYEQYF.

V is TRBV27 and J is TRBJ2-7; 7 positions match TRBD1. The J segment lost 4 bases and the V segment lost 5 bases, leaving 11 bases of the junction unmatched. Per the germline V gene, CDR1 is MNHEY and CDR2 is SMNVEV (reference sequence). There are 15 residues in the CDR3. In DNA form, the CDR3 reads TGTGCCAGCAGTCCCTGGACAGGTCGGTCTTACGAGCAGTACTTC. Protein product: CASSPWTGRSYEQYF.

The chain has TRBV19 and TRBJ2-4; TRBD1 might be the D (5 bases). Germline CDR1 is LNHDA and CDR2 is SQIVND (reference sequence). The ends were cut back, 0 bases at V and 1 base at J, with 10 bases in the middle. The CDR3 loop spans 16 amino acids. In nucleotides, the CDR3 is TGTGCCAGTAGTATAGATCTCAGGGTTGCCAAAAACATTCAGTACTTC. This translates into CASSIDLRVAKNIQYF.

The J gene is TRBJ1-6, the V gene TRBV7-8; D gene unclear. Trimming removed 7 bases from V and 0 bases from J, with 10 bases in between. Germline CDR1 SGHVS, CDR2 FQNEAQ. The length of the CDR3 is 15 residues. The CDR3 DNA sequence: TGTGCCAGCACGTCCCCCGGCTCCTATAATTCACCCCTCCACTTT. It encodes CASTSPGSYNSPLHF.

This sequence joins TRBV6-5 and TRBJ2-2; D might be TRBD1 or TRBD2, each matching 5 bases. The V end lost 7 bases, the J end lost 5 bases, and 8 bases lay between the germline ends. CDR1 and CDR2 (germline): MNHEY, SVGAGI. This CDR3 has 12 amino acids. The CDR3 DNA is TGTGCCAGCACCGGGACGACCGGGGAGCTGTTTTTT. It codes for CASTGTTGELFF.

The chain employs TRBV5-1 and TRBJ1-2; 7 bases align to TRBD1. The germline gives CDR1 SGHRS, CDR2 YFSETQ. Losses at the gene ends were 0 bases for V and 4 bases for J; bases not matched to a gene: 6. The CDR3 totals 15 residues. Here the CDR3 reads CASSLGGGAGYGYTF. CDR3 nucleotide sequence: TGCGCCAGCAGCTTGGGAGGGGGCGCGGGCTATGGCTACACCTTC.

This clone was recorded once. The chain is built from TRBV6-2 or TRBV6-3 and TRBJ1-2, with D hard to call. The CDR3 totals 13 residues. V dropped 6 bases and J dropped 8 bases, with 16 bases sitting between them. Germline V gene sequence: CDR1 MNHEY, CDR2 SVGEGT. CDR3 residues: CASSPGRTMGYTF. In DNA form, the CDR3 reads TGTGCCAGCAGCCCCGGACGGACTATGGGCTACACCTTC.

The chain has TRBV6-6 and TRBJ1-1; possible D gene TRBD1, 5 bases. Germline V lookup: CDR1 MNHNY, CDR2 SVGAGI (reference sequence). The CDR3 runs to 14 residues. V lost 4 bases, J lost 5 bases, and 14 bases lay in between. CDR3 nucleotides: TGTGCCAGCAGTTCCGGGGGACTGAGGACTGAAGCTTTCTTT. It specifies CASSSGGLRTEAFF.

The chain links TRBV19 to TRBJ1-4; tentative D call: TRBD1 (6 bases). The CDR3 covers 19 residues. Deletions cut 9 bases from V and 3 bases from J, with 29 bases between. In germline, CDR1 is LNHDA, CDR2 SQIVND (reference sequence). CDR3 sequence reads: CASRRGGGRPTDANEKLFF. CDR3 in DNA: TGTGCCAGCCGTCGAGGGGGGGGTAGACCCACGGATGCTAATGAAAAACTGTTTTTT.

J is TRBJ2-7 and V is TRBV3-1 (or the pseudogene TRBV3-2); TRBD2 matches at 7 bases. V shed 4 bases, J shed 4 bases, and the junction held 7 bases outside the gene matches. Germline values: CDR1 LGHDT, CDR2 YNNKEL (reference sequence). This CDR3 has 14 amino acids. CDR3 DNA sequence: TGTGCCAGCAGCCCTGTTCTAGCGGATTACGAGCAGTACTTC. This translates into CASSPVLADYEQYF.

This clone was counted only a few times. The chain uses TRBV6-5 and TRBJ1-2; D possibly corresponds to TRBD1 (6 bases). Trimming took off 0 bases at V and 5 bases at J, with 10 bases between the two ends. CDR1 and CDR2 from the germline V gene are MNHEY and SVGAGI. This CDR3 has 14 amino acids. CDR3 nucleotides: TGTGCCAGCAGTTACTCGTCCAGGGGTTATGGCTACACCTTC. It encodes CASSYSSRGYGYTF.